This T cell receptor (beta chain) emerged from a study of T cells after yellow fever vaccination. Study-level information: SMART-Seq v4 Ultra Low Input served to prepare low-cell-number fractions. Study-wide results and caveats: Contaminating bulk clonotypes could be abundant in FACS-sorted repertoires. Weaker overall was a secondary response that nonetheless peaked faster, on day 5 versus 15.

Points on this clonotype: The antigen is undetermined.

CDR1 and CDR2 (germline): LGHDT, YNNKEL (reference sequence). The CDR3 loop spans 14 amino acids. V lost 3 bases, J lost 8 bases, and 14 bases lay in between. UMIs were added to TCR cDNA along with a universal primer site when it was made by 5'RACE template switching. TCRdb fed the 5' RACE reads into MiXCR, producing one record per CDR3 protein. The table records hundreds of thousands of distinct CDR3 sequences, roughly 11% of them present only once. Source: PBMCs, taken on the day of the first yellow fever vaccination. The clonotype originates from a man aged 18 to 29 who received the YFV17D yellow fever vaccine. V usage is TRBV3-1 and J usage is TRBJ2-1; a possible D gene is TRBD1 (5 bases). The CDR3 DNA follows: TGTGCCAGCAGCCACCCTCACAGGTTAGATGAGCAGTTCTTC. Protein product: CASSHPHRLDEQFF.